These 10 T cell receptor beta chains share one sample of origin, sequenced in a study of cytomegalovirus exposure and HLA in healthy donors. TCRdb's table, derived via immunoSEQ multiplex PCR, lists solely in-frame clones and lacks some. Among 160,000 or so clones listed, roughly 80% were seen once. The sequencing input was PBMCs. These receptors all come from a man younger than 40 in good health and CMV-seropositive.

V and J are TRBV19 and TRBJ1-4; D gene unclear. Trimming shortened V by 6 bases and J by 2 bases, and 7 bases separated the two germline ends. This CDR3 comprises 13 residues. The germline CDR1 and CDR2 sequences are LNHDA and SQIVND (reference sequence). The CDR3 nucleotides read TGTGCCAGTAGGAGTGGTACTAATGAAAAACTGTTTTTT. Protein: CASRSGTNEKLFF. Based on the CDR3 plus reference TRBV19 and TRBJ1-4, the full variable domain is DGGITQSPKYLFRKEGQNVTLSCEQNLNHDAMYWYRQDPGQGLRLIYYSQIVNDFQKGDIAEGYSVSREKKESFPLTVTSAQKNPTAFYLCASRSGTNEKLFFGSGTQLSVL.

The rearrangement uses TRBV30 and TRBJ2-1; D might be TRBD1 (5 bases). The V gene lost 1 base and the J gene lost 5 bases, with 9 bases spanning the gap. Looked up from germline, CDR1 is GTSNPN and CDR2 is SVGIG (reference sequence). The CDR3 consists of 13 residues. The CDR3 protein is CAWSGGADNEQFF. DNA of the CDR3: TGTGCCTGGAGTGGGGGCGCAGACAATGAGCAGTTCTTC.

The V and J genes are TRBV9 and TRBJ2-1, with D perhaps matching TRBD2 (7 bases). The CDR3 totals 17 residues. V lost 3 bases, J lost 8 bases, and 24 bases lay in between. Germline CDR1 SGDLS, CDR2 YYNGEE. CDR3 nucleotides: TGTGCCAGCAGCGCGAATCGTGTGACTAGCAGGGGAGATGAGCAGTTCTTC. Translated: CASSANRVTSRGDEQFF.

The gene calls are TRBV9 and TRBJ2-5; D is possibly TRBD2 (6 bases). The V gene's germline CDR1 is SGDLS and CDR2 YYNGEE. The CDR3 is 14 amino acids. Trimming left V 0 bases short and J 5 bases short, with 11 bases between. CDR3 sequence (DNA): TGTGCCAGCAGCGTAGCCGGGGGTTCGGAGACCCAGTACTTC. This gives the protein CASSVAGGSETQYF.

The rearrangement joins TRBV9 to TRBJ2-3; the D is unclear. The CDR3 runs to 13 residues. The V gene lost 0 bases and the J gene lost 3 bases, with 5 bases spanning the gap. CDR1 is SGDLS and CDR2 is YYNGEE in the germline V gene. CDR3 amino acids: CASSVVRTDTQYF. In DNA, the CDR3 is TGTGCCAGCAGCGTAGTTCGGACAGATACGCAGTATTTT.

As regards this clone: The sample carries other DNA sequences with the same CDR3. The chain uses TRBV6-5 and TRBJ2-2; D is uncertain. V was trimmed by 0 bases and J by 4 bases, leaving 6 bases between them. From germline, CDR1 is MNHEY and CDR2 SVGAGI. The CDR3 extends over 14 amino acids. The CDR3 sequence: CASSYSRGTGELFF. The CDR3 coding sequence is TGTGCCAGCAGTTACTCGAGAGGCACCGGGGAGCTGTTTTTT.

This clone counts as medium-sized (0.01 to 0.1%). The rearrangement joins TRBV28 to TRBJ2-7, with a possible D match to TRBD2 (5 bases). Germline loops: CDR1 MDHEN, CDR2 SYDVKM. The CDR3 runs to 13 residues. V gave up 6 bases and J gave up 6 bases, with 15 bases separating them. CDR3 in amino acids: CASRFSRVSEQYF. For the CDR3, the DNA is TGTGCCAGCAGGTTCTCGAGGGTGTCCGAGCAGTACTTC.

DNA of the CDR3: TGTGCCAGCGACAGGGTCTCCTACAATGAGCAGTTCTTC. Encoded protein: CASDRVSYNEQFF. The chain has TRBV6-6 and TRBJ2-1; 7 nucleotides align to TRBD1. CDR1 and CDR2 (germline): MNHNY, SVGAGI (reference sequence). The length of the CDR3 is 13 residues. Trimming at V came to 8 bases and at J to 0 bases, leaving 1 base not matched to a gene.

The rearrangement uses TRBV4-3 and TRBJ1-1; possible D gene TRBD1, 5 bases. CDR3 length: 14 residues. In germline, CDR1 is LGHNA, CDR2 YSLEER. The V end lost 4 bases, the J end lost 6 bases, and 15 bases lay between the germline ends. The CDR3 is CASSRDGAFAEAFF. CDR3 coding DNA: TGCGCCAGCAGCCGCGATGGGGCGTTCGCTGAAGCTTTCTTT.

This clone has a single count. The V and J genes are TRBV11-3 and TRBJ2-7, with 9 bases matching TRBD1. The CDR3 runs 14 residues. CDR1 and CDR2 (germline): SGHNT, YENEEA. With V trimmed by 4 bases and J by 6 bases, 7 bases remained unmatched. The CDR3 bases are TGTGCCAGCAGCTCCGGGACAGGGAAAGTCGAGCAGTACTTC. This sequence encodes CASSSGTGKVEQYF.